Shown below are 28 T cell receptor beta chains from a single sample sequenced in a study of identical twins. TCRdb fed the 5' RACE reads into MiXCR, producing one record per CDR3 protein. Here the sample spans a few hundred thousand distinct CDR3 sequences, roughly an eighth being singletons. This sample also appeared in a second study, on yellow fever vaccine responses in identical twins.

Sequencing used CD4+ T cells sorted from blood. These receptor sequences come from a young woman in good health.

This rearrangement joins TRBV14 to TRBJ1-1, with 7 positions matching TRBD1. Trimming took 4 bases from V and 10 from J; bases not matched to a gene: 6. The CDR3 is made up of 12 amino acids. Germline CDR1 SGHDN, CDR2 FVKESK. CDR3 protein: CASSLDRVGAFF. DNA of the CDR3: TGTGCCAGCAGCCTAGACAGGGTGGGAGCTTTCTTT.

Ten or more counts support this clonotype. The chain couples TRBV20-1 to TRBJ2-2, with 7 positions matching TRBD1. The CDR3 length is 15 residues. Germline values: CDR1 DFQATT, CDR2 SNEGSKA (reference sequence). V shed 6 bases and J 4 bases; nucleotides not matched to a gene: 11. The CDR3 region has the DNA TGCAGTGCAAGCAAAATTGCAGGGGGCACCGGGGAGCTGTTTTTT. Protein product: CSASKIAGGTGELFF.

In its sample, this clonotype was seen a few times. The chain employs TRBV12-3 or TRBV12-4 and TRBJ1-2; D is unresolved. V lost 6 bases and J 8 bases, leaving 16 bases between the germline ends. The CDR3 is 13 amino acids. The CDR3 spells CASSSTDTTGYTF. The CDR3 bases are TGTGCCAGCAGCTCAACTGATACAACCGGCTACACCTTC.

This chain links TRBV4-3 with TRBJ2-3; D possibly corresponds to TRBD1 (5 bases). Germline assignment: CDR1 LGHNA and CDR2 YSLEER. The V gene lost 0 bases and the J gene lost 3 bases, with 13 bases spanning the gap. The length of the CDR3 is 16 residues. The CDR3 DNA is TGCGCCAGCAGCCAAGACATTCAAAGGGGAACAGATACGCAGTATTTT. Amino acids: CASSQDIQRGTDTQYF.

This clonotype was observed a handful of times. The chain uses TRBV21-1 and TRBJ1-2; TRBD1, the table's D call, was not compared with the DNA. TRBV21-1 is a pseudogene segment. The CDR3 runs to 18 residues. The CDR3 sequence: CASSKIPDLNRENYGYTF. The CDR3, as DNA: TGTGCCAGCAGCAAAATTCCGGACTTAAACAGGGAAAACTATGGCTACACCTTC.

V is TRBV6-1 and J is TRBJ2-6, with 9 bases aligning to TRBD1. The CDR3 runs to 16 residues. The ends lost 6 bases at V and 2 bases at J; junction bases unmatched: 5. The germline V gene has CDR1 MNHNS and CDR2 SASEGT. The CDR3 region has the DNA TGTGCCAGCAGGGACAGGGGCGTTGCTGGGGCCAACGTCCTGACTTTC. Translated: CASRDRGVAGANVLTF.

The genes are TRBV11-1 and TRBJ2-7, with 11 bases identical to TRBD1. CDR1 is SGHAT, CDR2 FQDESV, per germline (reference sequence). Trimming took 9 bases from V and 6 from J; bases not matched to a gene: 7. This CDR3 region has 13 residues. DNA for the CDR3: TGTGCCAGTACCGGACAGGGGGCGCGCGAGCAGTACTTC. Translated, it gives CASTGQGAREQYF.

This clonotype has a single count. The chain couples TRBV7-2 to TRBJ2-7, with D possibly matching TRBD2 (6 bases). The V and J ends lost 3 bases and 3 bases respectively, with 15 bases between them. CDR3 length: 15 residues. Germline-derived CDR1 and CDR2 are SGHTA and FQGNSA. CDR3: CASSFRGDWGYEQYF. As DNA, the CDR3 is TGTGCCAGCAGCTTTCGAGGGGACTGGGGCTACGAGCAGTACTTC. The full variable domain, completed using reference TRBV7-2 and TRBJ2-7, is GAGVSQSPSNKVTEKGKDVELRCDPISGHTALYWYRQSLGQGLEFLIYFQGNSAPDKSGLPSDRFSAERTGGSVSTLTIQRTQQEDSAVYLCASSFRGDWGYEQYFGPGTRLTVT.

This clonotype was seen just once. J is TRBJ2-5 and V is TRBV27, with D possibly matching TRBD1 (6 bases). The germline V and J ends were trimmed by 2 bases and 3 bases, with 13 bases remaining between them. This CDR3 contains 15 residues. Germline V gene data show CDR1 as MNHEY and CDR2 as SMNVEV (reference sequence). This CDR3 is CASSLPGQPKETQYF. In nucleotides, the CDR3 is TGTGCCAGCAGTTTACCTGGACAGCCTAAAGAGACCCAGTACTTC.

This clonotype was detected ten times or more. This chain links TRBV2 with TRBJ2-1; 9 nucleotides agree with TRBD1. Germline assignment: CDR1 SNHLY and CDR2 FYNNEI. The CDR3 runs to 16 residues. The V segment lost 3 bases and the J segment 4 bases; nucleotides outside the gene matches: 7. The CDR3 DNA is TGTGCCAGCAGTGAGCGTTCGGGACAGGGATACAATGAGCAGTTCTTC. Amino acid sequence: CASSERSGQGYNEQFF.

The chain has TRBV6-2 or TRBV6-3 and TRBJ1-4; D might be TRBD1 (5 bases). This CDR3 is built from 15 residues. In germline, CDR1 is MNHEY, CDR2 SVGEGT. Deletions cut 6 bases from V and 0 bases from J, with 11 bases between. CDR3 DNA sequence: TGTGCCAGCAGATCACAGGCCACAACTAATGAAAAACTGTTTTTT. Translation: CASRSQATTNEKLFF.

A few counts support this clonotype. DNA for the CDR3: TGTGCCAGCAGCTTAGATCGACAGACCCAGTTCTTC. This gives the protein CASSLDRQTQFF. The chain joins TRBV7-2 to TRBJ2-1; perhaps TRBD1 as D (5 bases). The V end was cut by 1 base, the J end by 13 bases, with 11 bases between. CDR1 is SGHTA, CDR2 FQGNSA, per germline. There are 12 residues in the CDR3. Using reference TRBV7-2 and TRBJ2-1 for the parts outside the CDR3, the full variable domain is GAGVSQSPSNKVTEKGKDVELRCDPISGHTALYWYRQSLGQGLEFLIYFQGNSAPDKSGLPSDRFSAERTGGSVSTLTIQRTQQEDSAVYLCASSLDRQTQFFGPGTRLTVL.

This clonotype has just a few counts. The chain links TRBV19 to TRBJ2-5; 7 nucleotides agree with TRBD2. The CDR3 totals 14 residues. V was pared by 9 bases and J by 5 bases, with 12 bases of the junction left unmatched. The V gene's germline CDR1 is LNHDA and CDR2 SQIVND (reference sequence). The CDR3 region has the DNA TGTGCCAGCGGTGGGGACTATCCCCGGGAGACCCAGTACTTC. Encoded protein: CASGGDYPRETQYF.

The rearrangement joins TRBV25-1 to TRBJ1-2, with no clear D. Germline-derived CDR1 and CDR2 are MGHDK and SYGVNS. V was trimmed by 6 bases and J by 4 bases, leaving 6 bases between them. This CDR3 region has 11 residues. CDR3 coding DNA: TGTGCCAGCAGGGAGAGCTATGGCTACACCTTC. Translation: CASRESYGYTF.

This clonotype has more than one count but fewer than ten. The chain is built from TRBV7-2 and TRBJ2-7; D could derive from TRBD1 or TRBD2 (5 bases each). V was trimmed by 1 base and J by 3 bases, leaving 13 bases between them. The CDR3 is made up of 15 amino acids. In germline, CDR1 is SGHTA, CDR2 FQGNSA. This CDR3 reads CASSLGQGALYEQYF. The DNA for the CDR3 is TGTGCCAGCAGCTTAGGTCAGGGAGCTCTCTACGAGCAGTACTTC.

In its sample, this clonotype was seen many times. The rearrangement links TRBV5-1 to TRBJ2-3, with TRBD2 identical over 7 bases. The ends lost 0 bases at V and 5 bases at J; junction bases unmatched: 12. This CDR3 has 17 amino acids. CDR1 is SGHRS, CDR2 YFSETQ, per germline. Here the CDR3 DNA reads TGCGCCAGCAGCTTGGATGGAGCGGGGCCACAACGAGATACGCAGTATTTT. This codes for CASSLDGAGPQRDTQYF.

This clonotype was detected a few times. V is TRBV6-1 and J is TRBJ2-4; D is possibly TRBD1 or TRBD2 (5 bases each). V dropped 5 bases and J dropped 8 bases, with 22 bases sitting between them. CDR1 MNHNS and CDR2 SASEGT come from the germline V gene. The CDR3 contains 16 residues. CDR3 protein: CASSPRSGTQMDIQYF. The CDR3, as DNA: TGTGCCAGCAGTCCCCGGTCCGGGACGCAGATGGACATTCAGTACTTC.

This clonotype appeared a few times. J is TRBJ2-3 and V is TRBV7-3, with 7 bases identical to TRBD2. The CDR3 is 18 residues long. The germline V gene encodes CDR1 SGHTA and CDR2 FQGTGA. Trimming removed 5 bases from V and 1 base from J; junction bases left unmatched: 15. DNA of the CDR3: TGTGCCAGCAGCCCACCCGGGTTTGCGGGGGACTGCACAGATACGCAGTATTTT. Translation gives CASSPPGFAGDCTDTQYF.

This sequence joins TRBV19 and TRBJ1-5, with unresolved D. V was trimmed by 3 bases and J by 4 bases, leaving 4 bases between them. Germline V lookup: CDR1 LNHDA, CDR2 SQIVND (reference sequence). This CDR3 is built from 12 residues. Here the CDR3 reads CASSIVNQPQHF. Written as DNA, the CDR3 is TGTGCCAGTAGTATTGTGAATCAGCCCCAGCATTTT.

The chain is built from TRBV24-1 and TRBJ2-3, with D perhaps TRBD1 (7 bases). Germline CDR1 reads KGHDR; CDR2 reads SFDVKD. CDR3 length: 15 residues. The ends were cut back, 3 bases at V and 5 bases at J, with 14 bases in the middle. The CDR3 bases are TGTGCCACCAGTGATGACAGGGCAGCGGGAGATACGCAGTATTTT. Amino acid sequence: CATSDDRAAGDTQYF.

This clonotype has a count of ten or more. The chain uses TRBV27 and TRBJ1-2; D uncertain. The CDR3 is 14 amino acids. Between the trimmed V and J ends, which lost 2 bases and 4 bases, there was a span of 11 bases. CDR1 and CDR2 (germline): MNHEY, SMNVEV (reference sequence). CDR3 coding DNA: TGTGCCAGCAGTTTAGGAGGGAGAGGCTATGGCTACACCTTC. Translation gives CASSLGGRGYGYTF.

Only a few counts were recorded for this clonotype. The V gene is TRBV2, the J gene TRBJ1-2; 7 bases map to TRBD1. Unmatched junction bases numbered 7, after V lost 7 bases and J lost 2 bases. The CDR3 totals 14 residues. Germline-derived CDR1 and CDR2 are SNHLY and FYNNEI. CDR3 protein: CASKGRGLNYGYTF. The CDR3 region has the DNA TGTGCCAGCAAAGGCAGGGGGTTGAACTATGGCTACACCTTC.

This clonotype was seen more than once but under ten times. The CDR3 reads CSVSQARETQYF. CDR3 nucleotide sequence: TGCAGCGTTAGCCAGGCCAGGGAGACCCAGTACTTC. V usage is TRBV29-1 and J usage is TRBJ2-5; D is ambiguous. This CDR3 is built from 12 residues. CDR1 and CDR2 (germline): SQVTM, ANQGSEA. The V end lost 5 bases, the J end lost 5 bases, and 12 bases lay between the germline ends.

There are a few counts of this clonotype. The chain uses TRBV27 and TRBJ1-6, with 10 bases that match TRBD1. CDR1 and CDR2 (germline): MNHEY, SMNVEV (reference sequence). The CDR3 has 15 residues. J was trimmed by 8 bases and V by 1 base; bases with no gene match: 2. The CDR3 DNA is TGTGCCAGCAGTTTATTTGGGACAGGGGATTCACCCCTCCACTTT. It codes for CASSLFGTGDSPLHF.

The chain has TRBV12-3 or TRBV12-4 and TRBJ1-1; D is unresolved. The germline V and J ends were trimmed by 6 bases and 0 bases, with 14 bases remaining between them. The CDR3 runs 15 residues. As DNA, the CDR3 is TGTGCCAGCAGCTACCGAGGAAGTTTGAACACTGAAGCTTTCTTT. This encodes CASSYRGSLNTEAFF.

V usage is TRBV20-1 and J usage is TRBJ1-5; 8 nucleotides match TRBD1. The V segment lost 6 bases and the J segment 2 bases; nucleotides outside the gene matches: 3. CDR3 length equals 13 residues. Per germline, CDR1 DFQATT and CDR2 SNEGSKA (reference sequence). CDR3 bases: TGCAGTGCCCCGACAGGGGGCAATCAGCCCCAGCATTTT. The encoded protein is CSAPTGGNQPQHF.

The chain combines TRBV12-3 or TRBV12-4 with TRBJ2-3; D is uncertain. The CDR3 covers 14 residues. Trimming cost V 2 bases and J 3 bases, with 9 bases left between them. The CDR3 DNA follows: TGTGCCAGCAGTTTATTAGCTCTGACAGATACGCAGTATTTT. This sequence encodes CASSLLALTDTQYF.

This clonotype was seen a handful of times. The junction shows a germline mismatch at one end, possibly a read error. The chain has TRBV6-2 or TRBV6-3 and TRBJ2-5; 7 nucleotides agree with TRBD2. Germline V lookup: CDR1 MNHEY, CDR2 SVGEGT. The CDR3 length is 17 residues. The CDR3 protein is CASSYSRLAGEQETQYF. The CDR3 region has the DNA TGTGCCAGCAGTTACTCGCGTTTGGCGGGGGAACAAGAGACCCAGTATTTC.